This T cell receptor (beta chain) derives from a study of cytomegalovirus exposure and HLA in healthy donors. Study-level results: In presence/absence analyses, roughly uniform sequencing depth across donors was assumed.

PCR used 60 Vbeta primers and 13 Jbeta primers. TCRdb's table, derived via immunoSEQ multiplex PCR, lists solely in-frame clones and lacks some. The sample carries about 180,000 clones, around 80% recorded once. As regards this clone: Its specificity is unknown.

With 2 bases clipped from V and 5 bases from J, the junction kept 2 bases outside the gene matches. Germline V lookup: CDR1 SGHVS, CDR2 FQNEAQ. The CDR3 runs 14 residues. The TCR sequence derives from a woman aged 50 to 60 in good health and CMV-seronegative. Sequencing was done on a sample of PBMCs. The chain uses TRBV7-8 and TRBJ1-5, with 8 bases lining up with TRBD1. The CDR3 loop reads CASSLSGGDQPQHF. In nucleotides, the CDR3 is TGTGCCAGCAGCTTATCAGGGGGCGATCAGCCCCAGCATTTT.